These 3 T cell receptor beta chains were sequenced from one sample in a study of blood T cell repertoires in COVID-19. Some clones are missing from TCRdb's copy, which holds only in-frame ones; the method was immunoSEQ multiplex PCR. The sample lists about 330,000 clones; 92% were seen once. The specimen sequenced was PBMCs or T cells enriched from blood (not recorded which). These receptors all stem from a woman aged 25 to 39 who had recovered from COVID-19.

The rearrangement joins TRBV10-2 to TRBJ2-5; 8 bases are shared with TRBD2. Per germline, CDR1 WSHSY and CDR2 SAAADI. CDR3 length equals 15 residues. After removal of 2 bases from V and 5 bases from J, the junction contained 7 bases not matched to a gene. CDR3 protein: CASSEQAGAGETQYF. In DNA form, the CDR3 reads TGCGCCAGCAGTGAGCAAGCGGGGGCCGGGGAGACCCAGTACTTC.

The rearrangement joins TRBV7-2 to TRBJ1-1; D is undetermined. The CDR3 totals 14 residues. Per the germline V gene, CDR1 is SGHTA and CDR2 is FQGNSA. Between the trimmed V and J ends, which lost 1 base and 4 bases, there was a span of 10 bases. The CDR3 DNA is TGTGCCAGCAGCTTAGAGCATTCGCGCACTGAAGCTTTCTTT. This sequence encodes CASSLEHSRTEAFF. The variable domain in full, completed from reference TRBV7-2 and TRBJ1-1, reads GAGVSQSPSNKVTEKGKDVELRCDPISGHTALYWYRQSLGQGLEFLIYFQGNSAPDKSGLPSDRFSAERTGGSVSTLTIQRTQQEDSAVYLCASSLEHSRTEAFFGQGTRLTVV.

The rearrangement uses TRBV11-3 and TRBJ2-1; 13 bases agree with TRBD2. J lost 8 bases, V lost 5 bases, and 12 bases had no gene match. The germline CDR1 and CDR2 sequences are SGHNT and YENEEA. This CDR3 spans 17 amino acids. The CDR3 spells CASSPRTSGSVAHEQFF. The CDR3 DNA sequence: TGTGCCAGCAGCCCACGGACTAGCGGGAGCGTAGCTCATGAGCAGTTCTTC.